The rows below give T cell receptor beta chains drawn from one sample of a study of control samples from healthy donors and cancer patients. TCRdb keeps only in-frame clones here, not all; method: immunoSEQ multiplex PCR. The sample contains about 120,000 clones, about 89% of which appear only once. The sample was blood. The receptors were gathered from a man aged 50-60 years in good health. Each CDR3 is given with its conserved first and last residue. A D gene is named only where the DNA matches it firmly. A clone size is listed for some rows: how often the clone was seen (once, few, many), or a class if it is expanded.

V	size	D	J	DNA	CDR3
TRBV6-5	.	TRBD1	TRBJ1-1	TGTGCCAGCGTCGTACCAGGGGGAGGTACTGAAGCTTTCTTT	CASVVPGGGTEAFF
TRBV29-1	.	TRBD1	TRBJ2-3	TGCAGCGTCGTTGGACAGGGGGGCACAGATACGCAGTATTTT	CSVVGQGGTDTQYF
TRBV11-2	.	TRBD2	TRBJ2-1	TGTGCCAGCAGCTTAGAACCTAGCGGGGGTGAGCAGTTCTTC	CASSLEPSGGEQFF
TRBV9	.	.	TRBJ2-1	TGTGCCAGCAGCCAAAACGGCAACAATGAGCAGTTCTTC	CASSQNGNNEQFF
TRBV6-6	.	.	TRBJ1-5	TGTGCCAGCAGCCCCCGGGGCAGGTTTCAGCCCCAGCATTTT	CASSPRGRFQPQHF
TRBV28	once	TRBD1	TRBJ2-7	TGTGCCAGCAGTTTACGGGGACAGGGAAGAGTGGAGCAGTACTTC	CASSLRGQGRVEQYF
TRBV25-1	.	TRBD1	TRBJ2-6	TGTGCCAGCAGCCGACAGGGGGCTGGGGCCAACGTCCTGACTTTC	CASSRQGAGANVLTF
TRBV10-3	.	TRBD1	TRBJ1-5	TGTGCCATCAGTGAGGGACAGGGATTGAATCAGCCCCAGCATTTT	CAISEGQGLNQPQHF
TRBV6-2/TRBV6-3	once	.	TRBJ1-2	TGTGCCAGCAGTTACGGCTCAGAACGATACTATGGCTACACCTTC	CASSYGSERYYGYTF
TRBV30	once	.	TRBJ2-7	TGTGCCTGGAGATCCAGGGGAGAGTACGAGCAGTACTTC	CAWRSRGEYEQYF
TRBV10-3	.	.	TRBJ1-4	TGTGCCACCAACCACCAGGGTGAAGGCGAAAAACTGTTTTTT	CATNHQGEGEKLFF
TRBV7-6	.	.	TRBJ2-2	TGTGCCAGCAGTAAACAGGGATCGGGCGGCACCGGGGAGCTGTTTTTT	CASSKQGSGGTGELFF
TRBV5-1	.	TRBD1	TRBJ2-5	TGCGCCAGCAGCAGACAGGGGGCCGGGGAGACCCAGTACTTC	CASSRQGAGETQYF
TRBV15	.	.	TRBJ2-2	TGTGCCACCAGCAGAGATAATGTAGCGAGCGACCCCGGGGAGCTGTTTTTT	CATSRDNVASDPGELFF
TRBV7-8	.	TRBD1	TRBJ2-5	TGTGCCAGCAGCCCCGGGACAGGGGAACTTAAAGAGACCCAGTACTTC	CASSPGTGELKETQYF
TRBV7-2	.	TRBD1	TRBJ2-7	TGTGCCAGCAGCCATAGGGACAGGGGCGAGCAGTACTTC	CASSHRDRGEQYF
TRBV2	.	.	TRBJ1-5	TGTGCCAGCAGCGGCGAGATTCGTAGCAATCAGCCCCAGCATTTT	CASSGEIRSNQPQHF
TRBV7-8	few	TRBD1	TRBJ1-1	TGTGCCAGCAGCTCTTCCGGGACAGGGGCCACCTACACTGAAGCTTTCTTT	CASSSSGTGATYTEAFF
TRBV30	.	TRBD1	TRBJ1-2	TGTGCCTGGAGTGGAACAGGGGCCACGGGTGGCTACACCTTC	CAWSGTGATGGYTF
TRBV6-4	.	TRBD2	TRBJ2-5	TGTGCCAGCAGTGAGGTAGCGGGGGCAGAGACCCAGTACTTC	CASSEVAGAETQYF
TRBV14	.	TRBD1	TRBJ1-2	TGTGCCAGCAGCCCCACCTTGACAGGGAACTATGGCTACACCTTC	CASSPTLTGNYGYTF
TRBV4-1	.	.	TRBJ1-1	TGCGCCAGCAGCCAAGTCGGGAACACTGAAGCTTTCTTT	CASSQVGNTEAFF
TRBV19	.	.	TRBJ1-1	TGTGCCAGTAGTATAGATAGGGGACCCACTGAAGCTTTCTTT	CASSIDRGPTEAFF
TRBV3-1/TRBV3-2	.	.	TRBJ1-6	TGTGCCAGCCGAACAGGGACCGATGATCCTAATTCACCCCTCCACTTT	CASRTGTDDPNSPLHF
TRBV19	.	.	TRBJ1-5	TGTGCCAGTAGAAACAGGGTGCGACAGCCCCAGCATTTT	CASRNRVRQPQHF
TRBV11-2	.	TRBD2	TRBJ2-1	TGTGCCAGCAGCCCCGTCGGGGGGGCCACTAACAATGAGCAGTTCTTC	CASSPVGGATNNEQFF
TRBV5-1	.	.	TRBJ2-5	TGCGCCAGCAGCTACGAGGTAATGGAGACCCAGTACTTC	CASSYEVMETQYF
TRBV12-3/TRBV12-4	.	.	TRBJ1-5	TGTGCCAGCAGTTCGGACTCCCCACCCCAGCATTTT	CASSSDSPPQHF
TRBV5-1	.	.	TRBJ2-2	TGCGCCAGCAGCTTCCAGGGTGGGGAGCTGTTTTTT	CASSFQGGELFF
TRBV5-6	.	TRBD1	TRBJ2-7	TGTGCCAGCAGCTTGGGGACAGGGGAGATCCACCAATACTACGAGCAGTACTTC	CASSLGTGEIHQYYEQYF
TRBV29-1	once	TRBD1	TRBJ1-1	TGCAGCGTCGAGGGGGCTACTGAAGCTTTCTTT	CSVEGATEAFF
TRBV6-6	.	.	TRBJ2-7	TGTGCCAGCAGTGCGACCGGGGGCCTTTACGAGCAGTACTTC	CASSATGGLYEQYF
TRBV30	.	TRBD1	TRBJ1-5	TGTGCCTGGGGCCGGGACAGCAACAATCAGCCCCAGCATTTT	CAWGRDSNNQPQHF
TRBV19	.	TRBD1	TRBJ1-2	TGTGCCAGTAGTACTGGACAGGGAGGTGGCTACACCTTC	CASSTGQGGGYTF
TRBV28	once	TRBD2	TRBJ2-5	TGTGCCAGCAGTCTGGGACTAGCGGGGCTCCAAGAGACCCAGTACTTC	CASSLGLAGLQETQYF
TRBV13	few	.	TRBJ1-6	TGTGCCAGCAGCTTAACAGAGCGTTCACCCCTCCACTTT	CASSLTERSPLHF
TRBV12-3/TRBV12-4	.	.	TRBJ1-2	TGTGCCAGCAGTTTCCCAGGGTCTGGCTACACCTTC	CASSFPGSGYTF
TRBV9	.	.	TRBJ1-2	TGTGCCAGCAGCGCCATTCCACAGAATAACTATGGCTACACCTTC	CASSAIPQNNYGYTF
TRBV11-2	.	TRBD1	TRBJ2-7	TGTGCCAGCAGCTTAGATCGAGACAGGGTGGGCGAGCAGTACTTC	CASSLDRDRVGEQYF
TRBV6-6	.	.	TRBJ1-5	TGTGCCAGCAGTTACCAGGGAAGAGGGAATCAGCCCCAGCATTTT	CASSYQGRGNQPQHF
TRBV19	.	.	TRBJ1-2	TGTGCCAGTAGTCCGGGAGACTATGGCTACACCTTC	CASSPGDYGYTF
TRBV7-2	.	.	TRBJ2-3	TGTGCCAGCAGCCCCAGCACAGATACGCAGTATTTT	CASSPSTDTQYF
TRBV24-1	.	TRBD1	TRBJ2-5	TGTGCCACCAGTGATCCGAATCAGGGGGCGTACCAAGAGACCCAGTACTTC	CATSDPNQGAYQETQYF
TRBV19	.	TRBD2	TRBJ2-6	TGTGCCAGTAGTTATGGACTAGCGGCTGGGGCCAACGTCCTGACTTTC	CASSYGLAAGANVLTF
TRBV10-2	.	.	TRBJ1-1	TGCGCCAGCAGTGGGGGGGGCGGAAGAAGGACTGAAGCTTTCTTT	CASSGGGGRRTEAFF
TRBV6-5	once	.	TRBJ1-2	TGTGCCAGCAGTTCTGGCTCAGAAGATGGCTACACCTTC	CASSSGSEDGYTF
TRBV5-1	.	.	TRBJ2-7	TGCGCCAGCAGCTTGGGGTCAGGGCAGACCTACGAGCAGTACTTC	CASSLGSGQTYEQYF
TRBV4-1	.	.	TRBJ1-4	TGCGCCTCGGCCCGGGGGACTAATGAAAAACTGTTTTTT	CASARGTNEKLFF
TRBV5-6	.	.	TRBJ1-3	TGTGCCAGCAGCAGGGACTTTTCTTCTGGAAACACCATATATTTT	CASSRDFSSGNTIYF
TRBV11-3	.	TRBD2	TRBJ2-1	TGTGCCAGCAGCTTAGGGAGCGGGGGCTTCAATGAGCAGTTCTTC	CASSLGSGGFNEQFF
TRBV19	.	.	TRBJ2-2	TGTGCCAGTAGTATTAGGTCTATCACCGGGGAGCTGTTTTTT	CASSIRSITGELFF
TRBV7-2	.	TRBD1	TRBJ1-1	TGTGCCAGCAGCGCGGGACAGGGGTCTAAGACTGAAGCTTTCTTT	CASSAGQGSKTEAFF
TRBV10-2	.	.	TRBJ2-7	TGCGCCAGCAGTCTGTCAGGCGATTCCTACGAGCAGTACTTC	CASSLSGDSYEQYF
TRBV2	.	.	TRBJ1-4	TGTGCCAGCAGGAACAGGGCGAGAGAAAAACTGTTTTTT	CASRNRAREKLFF
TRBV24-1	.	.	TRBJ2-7	TGTGCCACCAGTGATCCGGGTAAGCCCTACGAGCAGTACTTC	CATSDPGKPYEQYF
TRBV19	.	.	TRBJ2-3	TGTGCCAGTAGTAAGCGACAGGGCACAGATACGCAGTATTTT	CASSKRQGTDTQYF
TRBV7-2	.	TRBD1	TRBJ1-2	TGTGCCAGCAGCTTAGAAGCAGGGGGGATCTATGGCTACACCTTC	CASSLEAGGIYGYTF
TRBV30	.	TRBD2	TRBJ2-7	TGTGCCGGCCGGGCCCTGATAAGCGGGAGGGGCTACGAGCAGTACTTC	CAGRALISGRGYEQYF